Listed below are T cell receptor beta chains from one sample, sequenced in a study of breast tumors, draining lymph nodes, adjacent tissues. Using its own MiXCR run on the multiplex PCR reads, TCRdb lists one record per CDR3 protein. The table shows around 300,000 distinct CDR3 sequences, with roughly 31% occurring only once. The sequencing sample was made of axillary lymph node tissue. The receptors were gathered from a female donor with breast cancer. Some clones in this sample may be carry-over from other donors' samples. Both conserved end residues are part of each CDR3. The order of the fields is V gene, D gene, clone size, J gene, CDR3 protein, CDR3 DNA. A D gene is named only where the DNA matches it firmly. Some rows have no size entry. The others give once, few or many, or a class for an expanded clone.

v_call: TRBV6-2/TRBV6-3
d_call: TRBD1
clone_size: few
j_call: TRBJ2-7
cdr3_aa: CASRDRDFSYEQYF
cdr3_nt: TGTGCCAGCAGGGACAGGGATTTCTCCTACGAGCAGTACTTC

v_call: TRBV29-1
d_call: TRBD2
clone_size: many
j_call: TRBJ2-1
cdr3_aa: CSYSLGTSGFYNEQFF
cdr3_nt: TGCAGCTACTCCCTCGGGACTAGCGGGTTTTACAATGAGCAGTTCTTC

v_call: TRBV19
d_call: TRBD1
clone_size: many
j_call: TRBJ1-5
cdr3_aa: CASSHGQGGQPQHF
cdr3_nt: TGTGCCAGTAGTCACGGACAGGGTGGGCAGCCCCAGCATTTT

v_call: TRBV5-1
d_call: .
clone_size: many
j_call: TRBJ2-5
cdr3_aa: CASSLVGAQGETQYF
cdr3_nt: TGCGCCAGCAGCTTGGTAGGGGCCCAGGGAGAGACCCAGTACTTC

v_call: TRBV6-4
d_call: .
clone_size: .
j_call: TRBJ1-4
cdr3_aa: CASSLRQENEKLFF
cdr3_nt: TGTGCCAGCAGTCTCCGACAGGAGAATGAAAAACTGTTTTTT

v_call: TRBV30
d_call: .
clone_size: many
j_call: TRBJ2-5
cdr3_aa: CAWSLGGRETQYF
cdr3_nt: TGTGCCTGGAGTCTCGGGGGCCGGGAGACCCAGTACTTC

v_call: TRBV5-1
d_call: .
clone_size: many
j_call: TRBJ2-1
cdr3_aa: CASSLGGPVNEQFF
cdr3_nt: TGCGCCAGCAGCCTCGGAGGGCCGGTTAATGAGCAGTTCTTC

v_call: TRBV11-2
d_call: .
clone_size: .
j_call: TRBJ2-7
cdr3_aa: CASSLGVAVGGEQYF
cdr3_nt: TGTGCCAGCAGCTTAGGAGTTGCAGTGGGCGGCGAGCAGTACTTT

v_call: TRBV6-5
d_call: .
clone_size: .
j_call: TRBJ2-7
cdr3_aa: CASSSVGGQTYEQYF
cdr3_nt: TGTGCCAGCAGTTCCGTGGGGGGGCAAACCTACGAGCAGTACTTC

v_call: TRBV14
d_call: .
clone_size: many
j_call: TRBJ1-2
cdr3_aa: CASSQGGSGYTF
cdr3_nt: TGTGCCAGCAGCCAAGGGGGGTCTGGCTACACCTTC

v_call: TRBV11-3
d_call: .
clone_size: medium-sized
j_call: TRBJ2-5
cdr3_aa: CATGRASQETQYF
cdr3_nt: TGTGCCACCGGGCGGGCCAGCCAAGAGACCCAGTACTTC

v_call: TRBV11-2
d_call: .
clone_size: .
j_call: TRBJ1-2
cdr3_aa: CASSLEGGRKRGYTF
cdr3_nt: TGTGCCAGCAGCTTAGAAGGGGGACGTAAGCGCGGCTACACCTTC

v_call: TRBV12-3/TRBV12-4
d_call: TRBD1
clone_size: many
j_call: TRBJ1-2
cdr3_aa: CASSSPGQGENGYTF
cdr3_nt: TGTGCCAGCAGTTCCCCAGGCCAGGGGGAAAATGGCTACACCTTC

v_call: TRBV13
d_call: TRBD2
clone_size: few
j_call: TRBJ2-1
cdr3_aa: CASSLGGLAGVEYNEQFF
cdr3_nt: TGTGCCAGCAGCTTAGGGGGACTAGCGGGAGTCGAGTACAATGAGCAGTTCTTC

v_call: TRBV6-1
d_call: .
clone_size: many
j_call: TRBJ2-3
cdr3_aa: CASNYQGTDTQYF
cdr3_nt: TGTGCCAGCAATTACCAGGGAACAGATACGCAGTATTTT

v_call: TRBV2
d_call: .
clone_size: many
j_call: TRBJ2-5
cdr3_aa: CASSPLTDQETQYF
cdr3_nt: TGTGCCAGCAGTCCCTTAACCGACCAAGAGACCCAGTACTTC

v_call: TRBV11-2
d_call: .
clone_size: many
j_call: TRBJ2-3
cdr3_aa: CASSRELEYTQYF
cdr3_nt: TGTGCCAGCAGCCGAGAACTAGAGTATACGCAGTATTTT

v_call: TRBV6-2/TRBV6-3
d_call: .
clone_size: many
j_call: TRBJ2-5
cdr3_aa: CASSYSRVVETQYF
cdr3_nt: TGTGCCAGCAGTTACTCGAGGGTCGTGGAGACCCAGTACTTC

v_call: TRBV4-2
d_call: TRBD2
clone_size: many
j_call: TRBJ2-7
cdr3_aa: CASSQIAGAPYEQYF
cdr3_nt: TGTGCCAGCAGCCAAATAGCGGGAGCTCCCTACGAGCAGTACTTC

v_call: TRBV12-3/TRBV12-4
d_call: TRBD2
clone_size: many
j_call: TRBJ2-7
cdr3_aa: CASSATGTSGSYEQYF
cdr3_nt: TGTGCCAGCAGTGCGACCGGGACTAGCGGGAGCTACGAGCAGTACTTC

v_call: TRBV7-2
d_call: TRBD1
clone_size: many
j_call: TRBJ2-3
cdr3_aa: CASSPNKRTGDTQYF
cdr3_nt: TGTGCCAGCAGCCCCAACAAAAGGACAGGGGATACGCAGTATTTT

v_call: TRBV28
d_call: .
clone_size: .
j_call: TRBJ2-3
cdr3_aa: CASSLWGDRTDTQYF
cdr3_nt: TGTGCCAGCAGTTTATGGGGGGATCGCACAGATACGCAGTATTTT

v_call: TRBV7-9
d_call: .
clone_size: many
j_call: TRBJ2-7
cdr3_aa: CASSLNNLGQYF
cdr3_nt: TGTGCCAGCAGCTTAAATAATCTGGGGCAGTACTTC

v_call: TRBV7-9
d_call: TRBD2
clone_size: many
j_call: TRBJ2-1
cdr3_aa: CASRPPLAGGRYEQFF
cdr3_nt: TGTGCCAGCAGGCCACCCCTAGCGGGAGGGCGGTATGAGCAGTTCTTC

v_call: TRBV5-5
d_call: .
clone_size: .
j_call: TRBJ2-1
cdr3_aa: CASSLASGDLGGYNEQFF
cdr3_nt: TGTGCCAGCAGCTTGGCCTCTGGGGATTTGGGAGGCTACAATGAGCAGTTCTTC

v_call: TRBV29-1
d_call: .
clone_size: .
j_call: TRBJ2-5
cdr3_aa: CSQGTPSLETQYF
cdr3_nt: TGCAGCCAAGGGACTCCTTCTCTAGAGACCCAGTACTTC

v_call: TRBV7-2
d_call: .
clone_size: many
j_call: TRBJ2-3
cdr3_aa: CASSSFKADTQYF
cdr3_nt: TGTGCCAGCAGCTCCTTTAAGGCAGATACGCAGTATTTT

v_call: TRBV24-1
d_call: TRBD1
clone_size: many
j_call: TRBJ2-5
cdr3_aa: CATSPGQGAIQETQYF
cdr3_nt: TGTGCCACCAGTCCCGGACAGGGGGCCATCCAAGAGACCCAGTACTTC

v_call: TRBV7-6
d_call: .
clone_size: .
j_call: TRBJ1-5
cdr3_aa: CASSPPGLLETQHF
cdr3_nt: TGTGCCAGCAGCCCTCCGGGACTACTAGAGACCCAGCATTTT

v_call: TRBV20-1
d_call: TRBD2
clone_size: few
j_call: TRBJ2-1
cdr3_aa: CSARTSGSYTEQLF
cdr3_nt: TGCAGTGCGCGGACTAGCGGCTCCTACACTGAGCAGCTCTTC

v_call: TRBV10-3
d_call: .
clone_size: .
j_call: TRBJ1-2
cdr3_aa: CAISVTGARDGYTF
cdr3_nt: TGTGCCATCAGCGTGACTGGGGCAAGGGATGGCTACACCTTC

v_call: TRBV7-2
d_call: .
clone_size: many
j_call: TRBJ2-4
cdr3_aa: CASSLLKGVGIQYF
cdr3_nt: TGTGCCAGCAGCTTATTGAAGGGAGTCGGCATTCAGTACTTC

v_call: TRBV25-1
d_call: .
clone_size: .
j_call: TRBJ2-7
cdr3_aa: CASRLTGTNEQYF
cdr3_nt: TGTGCCAGCAGGCTAACAGGGACTAACGAGCAGTACTTT

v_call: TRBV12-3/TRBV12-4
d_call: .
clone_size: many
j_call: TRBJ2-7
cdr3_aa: CASSFSSTYEQYF
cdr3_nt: TGTGCCAGCAGTTTTAGTTCAACCTACGAGCAGTACTTC

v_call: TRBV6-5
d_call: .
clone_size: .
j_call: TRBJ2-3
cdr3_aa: CASSQGGGPKTDTQYF
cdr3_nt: TGTGCCAGCAGCCAAGGGGGAGGGCCGAAGACAGATACGCAGTATTTT

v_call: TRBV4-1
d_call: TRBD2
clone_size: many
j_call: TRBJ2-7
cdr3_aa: CASSYRLAGGEEQYF
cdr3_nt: TGCGCCAGCAGCTACCGACTAGCGGGAGGGGAAGAGCAGTACTTC

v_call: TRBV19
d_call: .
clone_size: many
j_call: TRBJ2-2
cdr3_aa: CASSIERTGELFF
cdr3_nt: TGTGCCAGTAGTATAGAAAGGACCGGGGAGCTGTTTTTT

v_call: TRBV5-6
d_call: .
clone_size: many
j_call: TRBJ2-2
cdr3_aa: CASTLLGWGSGELFF
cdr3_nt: TGTGCCAGCACCCTACTAGGGTGGGGGTCCGGGGAGCTGTTTTTT

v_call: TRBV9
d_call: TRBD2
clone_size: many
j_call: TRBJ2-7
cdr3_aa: CASSRTSGSSYEQYF
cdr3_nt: TGTGCCAGCAGCCGGACTAGCGGGAGTTCCTACGAGCAGTACTTC

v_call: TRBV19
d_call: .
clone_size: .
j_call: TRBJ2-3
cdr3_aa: CASSINTGSSTDTQYF
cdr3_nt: TGTGCCAGTAGTATAAATACAGGTTCTAGCACAGATACGCAGTATTTT

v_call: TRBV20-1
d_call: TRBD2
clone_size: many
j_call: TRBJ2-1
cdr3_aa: CSARDGLVGRNEQFF
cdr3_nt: TGCAGTGCTAGAGATGGACTAGTTGGGAGGAATGAGCAGTTCTTC

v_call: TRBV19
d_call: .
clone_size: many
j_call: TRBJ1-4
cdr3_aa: CASSVRGNANEKLFF
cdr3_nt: TGTGCCAGTAGTGTGAGGGGGAACGCGAATGAAAAACTGTTTTTT

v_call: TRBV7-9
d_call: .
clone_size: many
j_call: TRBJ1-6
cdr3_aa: CASSMGGRNSPLHF
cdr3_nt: TGTGCCAGTAGTATGGGGGGAAGGAATTCACCCCTCCACTTT

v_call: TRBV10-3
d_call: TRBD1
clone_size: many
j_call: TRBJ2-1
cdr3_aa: CATSDGQGGPNEQFF
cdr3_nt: TGTGCCACCTCGGATGGACAGGGAGGACCCAATGAGCAGTTCTTC

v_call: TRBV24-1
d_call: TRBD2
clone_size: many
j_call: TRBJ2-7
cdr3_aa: CATMTSSGSNPLNTYEQYF
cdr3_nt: TGTGCCACCATGACGAGCAGCGGGAGTAATCCCCTAAATACCTACGAGCAGTACTTC

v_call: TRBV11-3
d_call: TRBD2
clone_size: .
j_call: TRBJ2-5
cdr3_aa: CASSFGASGGVWWETQYF
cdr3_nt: TGTGCCAGCAGCTTTGGGGCTAGCGGAGGGGTGTGGTGGGAGACCCAGTACTTC

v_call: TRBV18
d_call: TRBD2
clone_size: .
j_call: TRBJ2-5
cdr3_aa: CASSPFGGSVQETKYF
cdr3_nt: TGTGCCAGCTCACCATTTGGCGGGAGTGTCCAAGAGACCAAGTACTTC

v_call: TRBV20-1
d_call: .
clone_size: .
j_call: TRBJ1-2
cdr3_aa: CSARDGRLATYGYTF
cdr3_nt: TGCAGTGCTAGAGATGGTAGGCTAGCTACCTATGGCTACACCTTC